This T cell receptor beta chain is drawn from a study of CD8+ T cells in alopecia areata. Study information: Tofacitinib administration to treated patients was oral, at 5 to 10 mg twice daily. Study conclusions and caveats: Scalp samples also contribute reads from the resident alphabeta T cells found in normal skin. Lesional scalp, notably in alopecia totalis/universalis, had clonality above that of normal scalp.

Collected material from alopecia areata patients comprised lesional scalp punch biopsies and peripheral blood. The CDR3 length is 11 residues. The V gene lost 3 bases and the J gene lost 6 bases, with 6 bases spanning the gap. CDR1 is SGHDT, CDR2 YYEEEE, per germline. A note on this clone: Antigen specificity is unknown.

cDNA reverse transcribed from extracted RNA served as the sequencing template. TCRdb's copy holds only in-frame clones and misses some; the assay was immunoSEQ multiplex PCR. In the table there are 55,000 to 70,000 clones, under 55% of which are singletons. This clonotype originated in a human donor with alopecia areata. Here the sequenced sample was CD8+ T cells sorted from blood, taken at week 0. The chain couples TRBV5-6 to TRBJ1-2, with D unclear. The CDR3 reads CASSWENGYTF. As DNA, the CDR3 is TGTGCCAGCAGCTGGGAAAATGGCTACACCTTC.